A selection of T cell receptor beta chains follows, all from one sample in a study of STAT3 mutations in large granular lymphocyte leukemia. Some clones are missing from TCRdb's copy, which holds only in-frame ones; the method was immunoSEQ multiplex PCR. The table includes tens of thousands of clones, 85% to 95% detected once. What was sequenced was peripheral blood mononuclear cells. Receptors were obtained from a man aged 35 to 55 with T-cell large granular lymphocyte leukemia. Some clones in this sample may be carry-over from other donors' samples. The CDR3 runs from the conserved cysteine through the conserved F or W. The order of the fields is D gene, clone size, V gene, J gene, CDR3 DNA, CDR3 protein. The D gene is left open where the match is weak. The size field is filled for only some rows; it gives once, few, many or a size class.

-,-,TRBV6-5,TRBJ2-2,TGTGCCAGCAGTCGGACCGGGGAGCTGTTTTTT,CASSRTGELFF
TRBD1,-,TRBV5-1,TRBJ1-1,TGCGCCAGCAGCCCCGGACAGGGGGCTACTGAAGCTTTCTTT,CASSPGQGATEAFF
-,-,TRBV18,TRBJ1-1,TGTGCCAGCTCCACCTCGGGTGTTGAAGCTTTCTTT,CASSTSGVEAFF
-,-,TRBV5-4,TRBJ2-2,TGTGCCAGCAGCTTCGGGGGAAACTCCGGGGAGCTGTTTTTT,CASSFGGNSGELFF
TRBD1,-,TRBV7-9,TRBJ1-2,TGTGCCAGCAGCCGACAGGGGGCGCGGGACTATGGCTACACCTTC,CASSRQGARDYGYTF
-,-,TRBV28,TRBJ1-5,TGTGCCAGCAGCGTTTATAGCAATCAGCCCCAGCATTTT,CASSVYSNQPQHF
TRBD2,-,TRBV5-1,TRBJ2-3,TGCGCCAGCAGCCTCACTAGCGGCCCGTTGCGAGATACGCAGTATTTT,CASSLTSGPLRDTQYF
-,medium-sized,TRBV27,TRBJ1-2,TGTGCCAGCAGTTTTTCGGGACAAGGGGGCTACACCTTC,CASSFSGQGGYTF
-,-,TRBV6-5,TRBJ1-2,TGTGCCAGCAGCGCAGGGAACTATGGCTACACCTTC,CASSAGNYGYTF
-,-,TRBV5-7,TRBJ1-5,TGTGCCAGCAGCTTTGACACTAGCAATCAGCCCCAGCATTTT,CASSFDTSNQPQHF
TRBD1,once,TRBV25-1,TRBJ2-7,TGTGCCAGCAGTGAATCCTTGACAGGGGGAACCTACGAGCAGTACTTC,CASSESLTGGTYEQYF
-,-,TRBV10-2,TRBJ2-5,TGCGCCAGCAGTGAGGGGGGTGGGGGAGCCTCGACCCAGTACTTC,CASSEGGGGASTQYF
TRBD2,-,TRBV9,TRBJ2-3,TGTGCCAGCAGCGCCTACCCTAGCGGGGGGGCAGATACGCAGTATTTT,CASSAYPSGGADTQYF
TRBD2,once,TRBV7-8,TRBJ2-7,TGTGCCAGCAGCTTAGCGGGGACTAGCCACTACGAGCAGTACTTC,CASSLAGTSHYEQYF
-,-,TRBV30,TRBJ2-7,TGTGCCTGGAGTGGAGGCGGTGCTCAGGGCGACCTACGAGGGCAGTACTTC,CAWSGGGAQGDLRGQYF